This entry lists 8 T cell receptor beta chains sequenced from one sample in a study of T cell responses to AZD1222 COVID-19 vaccine. The assay was immunoSEQ multiplex PCR, and TCRdb's table has in-frame clones only and misses some. Of 68,000 or so clones in the sample, 88% were seen once. Sequenced material: peripheral blood, taken on day 0 of AZD1222 vaccination. The origin of the receptors is an adult in good health.

This clone was seen more than once but under ten times. The V gene is TRBV9, the J gene TRBJ1-6; D is unclear. This CDR3 region has 14 residues. Trimming cost V 0 bases and J 3 bases, with 4 bases left between them. Germline assignment: CDR1 SGDLS and CDR2 YYNGEE. CDR3 residues: CASSVEIYNSPLHF. CDR3 nucleotide sequence: TGTGCCAGCAGCGTAGAAATCTATAATTCACCCCTCCACTTT.

The chain couples TRBV7-8 to TRBJ2-3; D call uncertain. The germline V gene has CDR1 SGHVS and CDR2 FQNEAQ. CDR3 size: 14 residues. Trimming took 5 bases from V and 0 from J, leaving 9 bases between them. CDR3 sequence reads: CASSPTPSTDTQYF. CDR3 DNA sequence: TGTGCCAGCAGCCCCACGCCTAGCACAGATACGCAGTATTTT.

The chain links TRBV7-9 to TRBJ2-7; weak D call: TRBD1 (6 bases). Trimming pared 5 bases from V and 3 bases from J, leaving 11 bases between. The CDR3 totals 13 residues. In germline, CDR1 is SEHNR, CDR2 FQNEAQ (reference sequence). CDR3 nucleotide sequence: TGTGCCAGCAGCCCAGGGGTGATCTACGAGCAGTACTTC. This translates into CASSPGVIYEQYF.

The rearrangement joins TRBV19 to TRBJ1-4; 8 nucleotides agree with TRBD1. Losses at the gene ends were 7 bases for V and 2 bases for J; bases not matched to a gene: 3. The CDR3 sequence is 14 residues long. CDR1 LNHDA and CDR2 SQIVND come from the germline V gene (reference sequence). The CDR3 sequence: CASNRGSTNEKLFF. For the CDR3, the DNA is TGTGCCAGTAACAGGGGGTCCACTAATGAAAAACTGTTTTTT.

This chain links TRBV6-5 with TRBJ2-3; TRBD2 matches at 7 bases. The V gene end was trimmed by 6 bases and the J gene end by 8 bases; junction bases not matched to a gene: 11. The CDR3 totals 14 residues. Germline V lookup: CDR1 MNHEY, CDR2 SVGAGI. CDR3 region: CASRTGGPQGTQYF. For the CDR3, the DNA is TGTGCCAGCAGAACGGGAGGCCCCCAGGGTACGCAGTATTTT.

Of note for this clone: At the DNA level, this CDR3 is encoded by other sequences in the same sample as well. The J gene is TRBJ2-7, the V gene TRBV18; TRBD2 matches 12 bases. With 3 bases clipped from V and 2 bases from J, the junction kept 2 bases outside the gene matches. The CDR3 totals 15 residues. Germline assignment: CDR1 KGHSH and CDR2 LQKENI. The CDR3 sequence is CASSPRTSGAYEQYF. The CDR3 nucleotides are TGTGCCAGCTCACCGAGGACTAGCGGGGCCTACGAGCAGTACTTC.

The gene calls are TRBV7-2 and TRBJ2-7, with D possibly matching TRBD1 (5 bases). Per germline, CDR1 SGHTA and CDR2 FQGNSA. V was clipped by 5 bases and J by 6 bases, with 14 bases between them. This CDR3 is 13 amino acids long. CDR3 nucleotides: TGTGCCAGCAGCACCCCAACAGGCCTCGAGCAGTACTTC. Translation: CASSTPTGLEQYF.

The chain employs TRBV4-1 and TRBJ2-5; D not certain. The CDR3 is 14 amino acids. The V and J ends lost 1 base and 3 bases respectively, with 9 bases between them. Germline lookup yields CDR1 MGHRA and CDR2 YSYEKL. CDR3 amino acids: CASSQGSVKETQYF. DNA for the CDR3: TGCGCCAGCAGCCAAGGATCTGTGAAAGAGACCCAGTACTTC.